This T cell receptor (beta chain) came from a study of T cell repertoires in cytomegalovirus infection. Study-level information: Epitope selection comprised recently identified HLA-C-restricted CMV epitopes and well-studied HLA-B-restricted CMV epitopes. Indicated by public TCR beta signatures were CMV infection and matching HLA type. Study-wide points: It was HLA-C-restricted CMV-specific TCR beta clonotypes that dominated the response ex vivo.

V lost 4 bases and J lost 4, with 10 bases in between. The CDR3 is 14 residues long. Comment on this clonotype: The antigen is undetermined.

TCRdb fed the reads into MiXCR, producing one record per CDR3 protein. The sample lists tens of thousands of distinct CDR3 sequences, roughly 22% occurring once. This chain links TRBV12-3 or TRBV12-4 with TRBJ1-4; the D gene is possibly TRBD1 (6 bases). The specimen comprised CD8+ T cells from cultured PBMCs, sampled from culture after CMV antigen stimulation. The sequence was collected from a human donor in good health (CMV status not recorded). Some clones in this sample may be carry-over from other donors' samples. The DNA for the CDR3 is TGTGCCAGCAGTTGGACAGCCAATAATGAAAAACTGTTTTTT. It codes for CASSWTANNEKLFF.